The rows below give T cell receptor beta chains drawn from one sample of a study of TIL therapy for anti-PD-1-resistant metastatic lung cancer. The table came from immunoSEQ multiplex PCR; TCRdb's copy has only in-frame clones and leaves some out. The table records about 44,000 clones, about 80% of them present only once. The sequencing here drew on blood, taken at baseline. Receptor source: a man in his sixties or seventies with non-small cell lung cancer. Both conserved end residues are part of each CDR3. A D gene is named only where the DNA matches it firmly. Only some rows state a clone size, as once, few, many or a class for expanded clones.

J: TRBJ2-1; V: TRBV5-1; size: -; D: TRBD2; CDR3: CASSLSGSGANEQFF; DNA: TGCGCCAGCAGCTTAAGCGGTAGCGGGGCCAATGAGCAGTTCTTC
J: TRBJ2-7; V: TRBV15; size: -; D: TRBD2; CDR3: CATSREPRLAGGYYSEQYF; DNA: TGTGCCACCAGCAGAGAACCGCGACTAGCGGGAGGATATTACAGCGAGCAGTACTTC
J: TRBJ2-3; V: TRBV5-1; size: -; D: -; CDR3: CASSLGGRTDTQYF; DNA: TGCGCCAGCAGCTTGGGCGGCCGCACAGATACGCAGTATTTT
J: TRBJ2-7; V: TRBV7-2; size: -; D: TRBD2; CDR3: CASSLSGTSVSYEQYF; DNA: TGTGCCAGCAGTTTATCCGGGACTAGCGTCTCCTACGAGCAGTACTTC
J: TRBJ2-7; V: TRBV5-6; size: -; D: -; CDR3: CASSLVETGAYEQYF; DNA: TGTGCCAGCAGCTTGGTGGAGACAGGAGCCTACGAGCAGTACTTC
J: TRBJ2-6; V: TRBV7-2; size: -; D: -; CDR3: CASSPRQRVLTF; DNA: TGTGCCAGCAGCCCACGACAGAGGGTCCTGACTTTC
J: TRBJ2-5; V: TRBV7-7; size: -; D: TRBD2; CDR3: CASSLGLAGGETQYF; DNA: TGTGCTAGCAGCTTAGGACTAGCGGGAGGAGAGACCCAGTACTTC
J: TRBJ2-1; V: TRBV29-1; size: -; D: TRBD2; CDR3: CSGCPLAGSSYNEQFF; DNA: TGCAGCGGCTGCCCACTAGCGGGCAGCTCCTACAATGAGCAGTTCTTC
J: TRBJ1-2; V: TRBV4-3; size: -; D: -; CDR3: CASSQGIRAGDYGYTF; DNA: TGCGCCAGCAGCCAGGGTATCCGGGCAGGGGACTATGGCTACACCTTC
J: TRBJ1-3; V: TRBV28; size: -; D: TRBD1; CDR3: CASSLSHWTGEGNTIYF; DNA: TGTGCCAGCAGTTTATCCCACTGGACAGGGGAAGGAAACACCATATATTTT
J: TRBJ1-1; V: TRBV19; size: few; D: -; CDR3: CASRPETGWDTEAFF; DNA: TGTGCCAGTAGACCCGAAACAGGGTGGGACACTGAAGCTTTCTTT
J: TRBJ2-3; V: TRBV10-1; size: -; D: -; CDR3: CASSTRAEVTDTQYF; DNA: TGCGCCAGCAGCACCAGGGCCGAAGTGACAGATACGCAGTATTTT
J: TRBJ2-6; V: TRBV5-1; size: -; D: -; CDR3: CASSFGNAGSGANVLTF; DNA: TGCGCCAGCAGTTTCGGAAACGCGGGCTCTGGGGCCAACGTCCTGACTTTC
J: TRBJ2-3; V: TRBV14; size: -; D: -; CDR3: CASSPNRATDTQYF; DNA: TGTGCCAGCAGCCCTAACAGGGCCACAGATACGCAGTATTTT
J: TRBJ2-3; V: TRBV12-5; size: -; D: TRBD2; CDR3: CASGASGASTDTQYF; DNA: TGTGCTAGTGGTGCTAGCGGAGCTAGCACAGATACGCAGTATTTT
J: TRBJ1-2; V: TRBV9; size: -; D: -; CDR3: CASSVEGRGPNYGYTF; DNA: TGTGCCAGCAGCGTAGAGGGGCGGGGCCCTAACTATGGCTACACCTTC
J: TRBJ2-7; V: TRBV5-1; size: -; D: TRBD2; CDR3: CASSLGLAGDEQYF; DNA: TGCGCCAGCAGCTTAGGGCTAGCGGGAGACGAGCAGTACTTC
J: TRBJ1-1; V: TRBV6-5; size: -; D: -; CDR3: CASSPQGANTEAFF; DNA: TGTGCCAGCAGTCCACAGGGTGCGAACACTGAAGCTTTCTTT
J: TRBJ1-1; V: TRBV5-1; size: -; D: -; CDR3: CASSLWTAATEAFF; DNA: TGCGCCAGCAGCCTCTGGACAGCGGCCACTGAAGCTTTCTTT
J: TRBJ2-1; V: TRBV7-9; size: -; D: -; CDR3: CASSLEAPNEQFF; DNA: TGTGCCAGCAGCTTAGAAGCTCCCAATGAGCAGTTCTTC
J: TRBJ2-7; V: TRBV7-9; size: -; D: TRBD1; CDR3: CASSYVTGGEQYF; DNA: TGTGCCAGCAGCTACGTTACAGGGGGAGAGCAGTACTTC
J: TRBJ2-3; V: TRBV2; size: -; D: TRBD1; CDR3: CASRAQGDTQYF; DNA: TGTGCCAGCAGGGCACAGGGGGATACGCAGTATTTT
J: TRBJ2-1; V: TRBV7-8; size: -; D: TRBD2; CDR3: CASSPRRGLAGEPEQFF; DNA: TGTGCCAGCAGCCCACGACGGGGACTAGCGGGAGAACCTGAGCAGTTCTTC
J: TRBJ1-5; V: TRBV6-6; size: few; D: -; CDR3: CASSYSAGDNQPQHF; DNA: TGTGCCAGCAGTTACTCGGCAGGGGACAATCAGCCCCAGCATTTT
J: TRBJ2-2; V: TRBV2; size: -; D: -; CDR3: CASSLLQVSGELFF; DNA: TGTGCCAGCAGTCTCCTACAGGTATCCGGGGAGCTGTTTTTT
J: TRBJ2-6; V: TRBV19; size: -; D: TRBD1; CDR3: CASSLSGTGEPGANVLTF; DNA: TGTGCCAGTAGCCTGTCCGGGACAGGGGAACCTGGGGCCAACGTCCTGACTTTC
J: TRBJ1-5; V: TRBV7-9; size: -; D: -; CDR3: CASSLEVESQPQHF; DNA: TGTGCCAGCAGCTTAGAAGTGGAGAGTCAGCCCCAGCATTTT
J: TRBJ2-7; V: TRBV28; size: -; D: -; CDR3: CASSFSPVKREQYF; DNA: TGTGCCAGCAGTTTTTCCCCAGTAAAGAGGGAGCAGTACTTC
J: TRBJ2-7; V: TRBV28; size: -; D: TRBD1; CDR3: CASSLGPGQGTNEQYF; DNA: TGTGCCAGCAGTTTGGGACCGGGACAGGGAACCAACGAGCAGTACTTC
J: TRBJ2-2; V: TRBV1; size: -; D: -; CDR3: CTSSQDRLAGGPANTGELFF; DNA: TGCACCAGCAGCCAAGATCGACTAGCGGGAGGACCTGCGAACACCGGGGAGCTGTTTTTT
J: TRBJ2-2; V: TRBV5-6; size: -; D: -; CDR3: CASSLAGGAGELFF; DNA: TGTGCCAGCAGCTTGGCCGGAGGGGCCGGGGAGCTGTTTTTT
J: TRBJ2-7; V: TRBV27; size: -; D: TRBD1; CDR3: CASSRDSVQWGQGYEQYF; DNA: TGTGCCAGCAGTAGAGACTCCGTTCAGTGGGGACAGGGATACGAGCAGTACTTC
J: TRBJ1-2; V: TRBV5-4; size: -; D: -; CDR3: CASSPSTGSPYGYTF; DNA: TGTGCCAGCAGCCCATCTACAGGGTCTCCCTATGGCTACACCTTC
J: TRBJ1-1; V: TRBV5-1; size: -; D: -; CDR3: CASSLNLMNTEAFF; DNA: TGCGCCAGCAGCTTGAACCTAATGAACACTGAAGCTTTCTTT
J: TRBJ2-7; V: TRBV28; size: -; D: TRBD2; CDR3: CASTPGGLAGAEQYF; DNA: TGTGCCAGCACCCCAGGGGGACTAGCGGGAGCCGAGCAGTACTTC
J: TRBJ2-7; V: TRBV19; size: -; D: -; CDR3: CASSSRGHKGSYEQYF; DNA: TGTGCCAGTAGTAGCCGGGGACACAAAGGGTCCTACGAGCAGTACTTC
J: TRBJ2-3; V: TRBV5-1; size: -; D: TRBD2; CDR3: CASSLSGREGDTQYF; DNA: TGCGCCAGCAGCTTAAGCGGGAGGGAAGGAGATACGCAGTATTTT
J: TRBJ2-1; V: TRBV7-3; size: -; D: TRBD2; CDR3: CASSPTSGAGGEQFF; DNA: TGTGCCAGCAGCCCGACTAGCGGAGCTGGGGGTGAGCAGTTCTTC
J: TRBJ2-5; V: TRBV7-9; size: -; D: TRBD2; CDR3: CASSLDGTSKIQYF; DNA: TGTGCCAGCAGCTTAGATGGGACTAGTAAGATCCAGTACTTC
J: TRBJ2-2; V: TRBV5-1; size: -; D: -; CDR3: CASSSDLDTGELFF; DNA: TGCGCCAGCAGCTCGGATCTTGACACCGGGGAGCTGTTTTTT
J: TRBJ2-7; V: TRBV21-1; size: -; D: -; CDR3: CASSKVGSGRGNYEQYF; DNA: TGTGCCAGCAGCAAAGTGGGGAGCGGGAGAGGGAACTACGAGCAGTACTTC
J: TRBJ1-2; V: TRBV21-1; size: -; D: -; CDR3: CASSKVPGANYGYTF; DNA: TGTGCCAGCAGCAAAGTCCCAGGGGCTAACTATGGCTACACCTTC